These T cell receptor beta chains were read from a single sample in a study of technical replicates of blood from a handful of donors. The assay was immunoSEQ multiplex PCR, and TCRdb's table has in-frame clones only and misses some. This sample has about 76,000 clones; about 91% occur once, and the top ten carry around 0.26%. The material sequenced was T cells isolated from PBMCs. These receptors were taken from a human donor in good health. Each CDR3 is given with its conserved first and last residue. Each record gives: D gene, J gene, clone size, V gene, CDR3 protein, CDR3 DNA. D genes are given only for firm matches. The size entry is marked missing in some rows and otherwise reads once, few, many or a size class.

>TRBD1|TRBJ1-4|.|TRBV7-9
CASSWPGQGFGNEKLFF
TGTGCCAGCAGCTGGCCGGGACAGGGTTTTGGTAATGAAAAACTGTTTTTT
>TRBD2|TRBJ2-3|.|TRBV9
CASSVSGSSTDTQYF
TGTGCCAGCAGCGTTAGCGGGTCTAGCACAGATACGCAGTATTTT
>.|TRBJ2-7|.|TRBV6-1
CASTSLAAIVYEQYF
TGTGCCAGCACCTCCCTTGCAGCGATCGTCTACGAGCAGTACTTC
>.|TRBJ2-7|few|TRBV7-2
CASSPGGGAYEQYF
TGTGCCAGCAGCCCAGGTGGAGGCGCCTACGAGCAGTACTTC
>TRBD2|TRBJ2-6|.|TRBV5-7
CASSLESRGCGANVLTF
TGTGCCAGCAGCTTGGAGTCGCGGGGGTGTGGGGCCAACGTCCTGACTTTC
>TRBD1|TRBJ2-7|.|TRBV19
CASSIGQGAPYEQYF
TGTGCCAGTAGTATTGGACAGGGGGCGCCCTACGAGCAGTACTTC
>.|TRBJ2-7|.|TRBV13
CASSLGTYRSYEQYF
TGTGCCAGCAGCTTAGGTACTTACCGCTCTTACGAGCAGTACTTC
>.|TRBJ2-7|.|TRBV2
CASSRSGEFHEQYF
TGTGCCAGCAGCAGGTCGGGAGAGTTCCACGAGCAGTACTTC
>.|TRBJ2-7|.|TRBV2
CASRTRTGFYEQYF
TGTGCCAGCAGGACCCGGACGGGGTTCTACGAGCAGTACTTC
>.|TRBJ2-2|once|TRBV18
CASSPLSTGELFF
TGTGCCAGCTCACCGTTGAGCACCGGGGAGCTGTTTTTT